This T cell receptor beta chain stems from a study of T cells in Graves' hyperthyroidism and ophthalmopathy. Findings of the study overall: Clonotypes that were expanded in thyroid above 0.001 mostly appeared in blood too.

RNA transcripts provided the source from which TCR beta CDR3 regions were amplified. HTBI primers were employed in a first-round RT-PCR of the TCR CDR3. MiXCR was run by TCRdb on the multiplex PCR reads, yielding one entry per CDR3 protein. The data show some 620,000 distinct CDR3 sequences, roughly 16% seen once. Stable hyperthyroidism: no ophthalmopathy progression over 18 months of follow-up. Hyperthyroidism was newly diagnosed in patients aged 18 to 65 (duration under 2 months). Orbital computed tomography, thyroid ultrasound, serum thyroxine and TRAb, and clinical symptoms together informed the diagnoses. This clonotype was picked up many times. As yet, its antigen is unknown. Material: blood. The sequence was collected from a woman aged 25 to 39 with Graves' hyperthyroidism.

The CDR3 sequence is CASSPQGLAVNTEAFF. The CDR3 region has the DNA TGTGCCAGCTCACCACAGGGATTAGCCGTGAACACTGAAGCTTTCTTT. The chain recombines TRBV18 with TRBJ1-1; D not certain. Germline-derived CDR1 and CDR2 are KGHSH and LQKENI. The CDR3 extends over 16 amino acids. Trimming shortened V by 1 base and J by 0 bases, and 12 bases separated the two germline ends.